This is a list of T cell receptor beta chains from one sample in a study of blood T cell repertoires in COVID-19. Measured with immunoSEQ multiplex PCR; TCRdb has only the in-frame clones, and not every one. The data hold about 130,000 clones, with roughly 80% observed a single time. Sequenced input: PBMCs or T cells enriched from blood (not recorded which). These receptors were obtained from a man aged 40-49 years with acute COVID-19. CDR3s include the opening cysteine and the closing phenylalanine or tryptophan. D genes are given only for firm matches. Rows give clone size only sometimes, using once, few, many, or a class for an expanded clone.

>TRBJ1-2|NA|TRBV6-5|TRBD1
TGTGCCAGCAGTTTCCTACTGATAACAGGGGGCGTAGGCTACACCTTC
CASSFLLITGGVGYTF
>TRBJ2-7|once|TRBV12-3/TRBV12-4|NA
TGTGCCAGCTCCCCTGGACTTTTCTACGAGCAGTACTTC
CASSPGLFYEQYF
>TRBJ1-3|NA|TRBV27|NA
TGTGCCAGCAGTTCAATCCCTGGAAACACCATATATTTT
CASSSIPGNTIYF
>TRBJ2-3|NA|TRBV24-1|TRBD2
TGTGCCACCAGTGATTCAGCGGGGGGACTAACAGATACGCAGTATTTT
CATSDSAGGLTDTQYF
>TRBJ1-4|once|TRBV20-1|NA
TGCAGTGCTAGTGTCCGTGAAAAACTGTTTTTT
CSASVREKLFF
>TRBJ2-2|NA|TRBV2|TRBD2
TGTGCCAGCAGTGGCCTAGCGGGAGTATCGTTCGGGGAGCTGTTTTTT
CASSGLAGVSFGELFF
>TRBJ2-7|NA|TRBV5-1|NA
TGCGCCAGCAGAGAGCCCTCGGGCGAGCAGTACTTC
CASREPSGEQYF
>TRBJ1-5|NA|TRBV9|NA
TGTGCCAGCAGCGTAGGGGGCGGGGATATTCAGCCCCAGCATTTT
CASSVGGGDIQPQHF
>TRBJ2-3|few|TRBV11-2|NA
TGTGCCAGCAGCTACTCCGATACGCAGTATTTT
CASSYSDTQYF
>TRBJ2-3|NA|TRBV2|NA
TGTGCCAGCAGGGACGGGACAAGAAGCACAGATACGCAGTATTTT
CASRDGTRSTDTQYF
>TRBJ1-3|few|TRBV28|TRBD1
TGTGCCAGCAGTTCTACCGGGACAGGGAACGGAAACACCATATATTTT
CASSSTGTGNGNTIYF
>TRBJ1-1|NA|TRBV6-1|NA
TGTGCCAGCAGTGAAGACATTCGCAGGGGAGCTTTCTTT
CASSEDIRRGAFF
>TRBJ1-6|NA|TRBV5-1|NA
TGCGCCAGCAGCTCGCGGTTGCAGGGTCAAAGTAATTCACCCCTCCACTTT
CASSSRLQGQSNSPLHF
>TRBJ2-1|few|TRBV2|TRBD2
TGTGCCAGCAACCTGGGACTAGCGGGGAATGAGCAGTTCTTC
CASNLGLAGNEQFF
>TRBJ1-4|NA|TRBV27|NA
TGTGCCAGCAAGACACAGGGCGGTGAAAAACTGTTTTTT
CASKTQGGEKLFF
>TRBJ1-1|NA|TRBV7-3|NA
TGTGCCAGCAGCTCCCGAGGTTTGATGAACACTGAAGCTTTCTTT
CASSSRGLMNTEAFF
>TRBJ1-1|NA|TRBV7-9|TRBD1
TGTGCCAGCAGCCTCGACAGGGCCACTGAAGCTTTCTTT
CASSLDRATEAFF
>TRBJ2-2|NA|TRBV19|NA
TGTGCCAGTATAGCAGGGTATACCGGGGAGCTGTTTTTT
CASIAGYTGELFF
>TRBJ1-1|NA|TRBV2|NA
TGTGCCAGCGTGCCTATGAACACTGAAGCTTTCTTT
CASVPMNTEAFF
>TRBJ1-5|few|TRBV7-9|NA
TGTGCCAGCAGCATCGGTGGTGGCAATCAGCCCCAGCATTTT
CASSIGGGNQPQHF
>TRBJ2-5|NA|TRBV5-1|TRBD2
TGCGCCAGCAGCTTCATCAGCGGGGGGGCCGTGGAGACCCAGTACTTC
CASSFISGGAVETQYF
>TRBJ1-1|once|TRBV29-1|NA
TGCAGCGTTGAGACAGGCACTGAAGCTTTCTTT
CSVETGTEAFF
>TRBJ1-4|NA|TRBV7-8|NA
TGTGCCAGCAGCTTCCCTTTGGCCGGGGGTCCTAATGAAAAACTGTTTTTT
CASSFPLAGGPNEKLFF
>TRBJ1-5|NA|TRBV30|NA
TGTGCCTGGAGGCGCAGCGTCAATCAGCCCCAGCATTTT
CAWRRSVNQPQHF
>TRBJ2-3|NA|TRBV5-1|TRBD1
TGCGCCAGCAGCTTGGGGACAGGGGGGAGGTCAGATACGCAGTATTTT
CASSLGTGGRSDTQYF
>TRBJ1-2|NA|TRBV5-6|NA
TGTGCCAGCAGCTTCGGAGGACGGCAACCTAACTATGGCTACACCTTC
CASSFGGRQPNYGYTF
>TRBJ1-1|NA|TRBV18|NA
TGTGCCAGCTCAATGATGAGTGACACTGAAGCTTTCTTT
CASSMMSDTEAFF
>TRBJ2-5|once|TRBV10-3|NA
TGTGCCATCAGTGGGCCGGGACATAATCAAGAGACCCAGTACTTC
CAISGPGHNQETQYF
>TRBJ2-2|NA|TRBV6-1|NA
TGTGCCAGCAGTGGTCTCCTTGCGAGCGCCGGGGAGCTGTTTTTT
CASSGLLASAGELFF
>TRBJ2-5|few|TRBV5-5|NA
TGTGCCAGCAGCAATGCGCCGGGAACCCAAGAGACCCAGTACTTC
CASSNAPGTQETQYF
>TRBJ1-5|NA|TRBV19|NA
TGTGCCAGTAGTGCCACAGGAGATAGCAATCAGCCCCAGCATTTT
CASSATGDSNQPQHF
>TRBJ1-2|NA|TRBV3-1/TRBV3-2|TRBD1
TGTGCCAGCAGCCTTGGGGACAGGCCCCTAGACTATGGCTACACCTTC
CASSLGDRPLDYGYTF
>TRBJ2-5|NA|TRBV2|TRBD2
TGTGCCAGCAGTGTGAATAGCGGGGGGCAAGAGACCCAGTACTTC
CASSVNSGGQETQYF
>TRBJ1-5|few|TRBV6-5|TRBD1
TGTGCCAGCACCGCGACAGGGGGAAGCAATCAGCCCCAGCATTTT
CASTATGGSNQPQHF
>TRBJ2-5|NA|TRBV28|NA
TGTGCCTCTCACTCCCGAACGTCTGCTCAAGAGACCCAGTACTTC
CASHSRTSAQETQYF
>TRBJ2-5|NA|TRBV5-1|NA
TGCGCCAGCAGCTTGACGGTTGGACACATGGAGACCCAGTACTTC
CASSLTVGHMETQYF
>TRBJ1-5|NA|TRBV28|NA
TGTGCCAGCACCAAGGGGGAGCAGCCCCAGCATTTT
CASTKGEQPQHF
>TRBJ2-7|NA|TRBV28|NA
TGTGCCAGCAGTTTATCCTCTAACAGGGTCACCTCCTACGAGCAGTACTTC
CASSLSSNRVTSYEQYF
>TRBJ1-2|NA|TRBV12-3/TRBV12-4|NA
TGTGCCAGCAGTCCGGACATCGCCTATGGCTACACCTTC
CASSPDIAYGYTF
>TRBJ2-1|NA|TRBV5-1|NA
TGCGCCAGCAGCTTGGTGCTGGCGGGCCACAATGAGCAGTTCTTC
CASSLVLAGHNEQFF
>TRBJ2-5|once|TRBV7-9|TRBD1
TGTGCCAGCAGCTCGCGACAGGGGGCGGGTGAGACCCAGTACTTC
CASSSRQGAGETQYF
>TRBJ2-2|many|TRBV11-1|TRBD2
TGTGCCAGCAGCCTACTAGCGGGGAACGGGGAGCTGTTTTTT
CASSLLAGNGELFF
>TRBJ1-2|NA|TRBV19|NA
TGTGCCAGTAGTATAGTAGTCGGGAACTATGGCTACACCTTC
CASSIVVGNYGYTF
>TRBJ1-5|NA|TRBV6-5|NA
TGTGCCAGCTCTATGGGAGTAGGTCAGCCCCAGCATTTT
CASSMGVGQPQHF
>TRBJ2-7|NA|TRBV5-1|TRBD1
TGCGCCAGCAGCACGACCGGGACAGGGGGCACTCACGAGCAGTACTTC
CASSTTGTGGTHEQYF
>TRBJ1-2|NA|TRBV5-1|TRBD1
TGCGCCAGCAGCTCTGGACAGGGCGTAGCTGACGTTGGATATGGCTACACCTTC
CASSSGQGVADVGYGYTF
>TRBJ2-7|NA|TRBV3-1/TRBV3-2|NA
TGTGCCAGCAGCCAAGGGGGGGCCTACGAGCAGTACTTC
CASSQGGAYEQYF
>TRBJ1-2|NA|TRBV9|NA
TGTGCCAGCAGCGTAGCTGAGGGAATCGACTACACCTTC
CASSVAEGIDYTF
>TRBJ2-1|NA|TRBV25-1|NA
TGTGCCAGCAGTGAAGGAGGCGGGCATTACAATGAGCAGTTCTTC
CASSEGGGHYNEQFF
>TRBJ2-7|NA|TRBV18|NA
TGTGCCAGCTCACCCGGGCAACGGGACTCCTACGAGCAGTACTTC
CASSPGQRDSYEQYF
>TRBJ1-2|NA|TRBV5-1|NA
TGCGCCAGCAGCTTGGGCCTAGAGGATGGCTACACCTTC
CASSLGLEDGYTF
>TRBJ2-3|NA|TRBV2|NA
TGTGCCAGCCTTCTGAGTACTAGCACAGATACGCAGTATTTT
CASLLSTSTDTQYF